This TCR beta chain was identified during a study of cytomegalovirus exposure and HLA in healthy donors. Overall study results and limits: A link between a missense DCLRE1C variant and TCR beta V- and J-gene trimming emerged from a later analysis. Some segments of the V type, notably TRBV6-2 and TRBV6-3, were excluded as indistinguishable.

About this clone itself: Its antigen is still unknown. The sample holds other DNA sequences that translate to the same CDR3.

Primers for the PCR totalled 60 Vbeta and 13 Jbeta. Data came from immunoSEQ multiplex PCR; TCRdb stores just in-frame clones and leaves some out. The sample carries about 180,000 clones, 60% to 80% recorded once. This CDR3 spans 15 amino acids. V gave up 6 bases and J gave up 8 bases; unmatched junction bases: 11. The V gene's germline CDR1 is MNHEY and CDR2 SVGAGI. This chain links TRBV6-5 with TRBJ1-1; 11 bases match TRBD1. Sequencing used PBMCs. The sequence was collected from a woman between 50 and 59 years old in good health and CMV-seropositive. CDR3 sequence: CASSPRTGGVTEAFF. DNA for the CDR3: TGTGCCAGCAGCCCTCGGACAGGGGGCGTCACCGAAGCTTTCTTT.